This TCR beta chain was recorded in a study of T cell responses to AZD1222 COVID-19 vaccine. Comment on this clone: No antigen is known for it.

Findings and caveats of the study: Donors skewed white British and female; clonal diversity was possibly underestimated. Following two doses of AZD1222, Spike-specific TCR breadth and depth rose. As reported, nearly half of all spike-specific TCRs target variant regions that are unmutated. The study identified only six AZD1222 recipients as seropositive at baseline.

Repertoires were generated with immunoSEQ multiplex PCR, while TCRdb's copy carries only in-frame clones and drops some. The data contain tens of thousands of clones, 80% of them singletons. Germline trimming cut 5 bases from V and 2 bases from J; bases unmatched to any gene: 4. The CDR3 sequence is 15 residues long. The germline V gene has CDR1 SGHTA and CDR2 FQGNSA. The material sequenced was peripheral blood, taken 28 days after the second AZD1222 dose. This sequence originates from an adult who received the AZD1222 COVID-19 vaccine. V gene TRBV7-2 combines with J gene TRBJ2-3, with 10 bases identical to TRBD1. Written as DNA, the CDR3 is TGTGCCAGCAGCGAGGGACAGGGGTTCACAGATACGCAGTATTTT. It specifies CASSEGQGFTDTQYF.